These T cell receptor beta chains were read from a single sample in a study of CD8 T cells in Susac syndrome. TCRdb ran MiXCR on the immunoSEQ multiplex PCR reads and lists one entry per CDR3 protein. The table lists about 69,000 distinct CDR3 sequences, 85% to 95% of them singletons. Material: CD8+ T cells from PBMCs. The receptors were sampled from a human donor in good health. CDR3s include the opening cysteine and the closing phenylalanine or tryptophan. The D gene is left open where the match is weak. Clone size, where shown, is once, few, many, or a class for clones that have expanded.

j_call v_call clone_size d_call cdr3_nt cdr3_aa
TRBJ2-7 TRBV9 NA NA TGTGCCAGCAGCCCTCTGGACAGTCACTACGAGCAGTACTTC CASSPLDSHYEQYF
TRBJ1-3 TRBV7-2 NA NA TGTGCCAGCAGCTTAGGGGGTTTGGAAAACACCATATATTTT CASSLGGLENTIYF
TRBJ2-1 TRBV9 NA NA TGTGCCAGCAGCGTAGATGGCTTCAATGAGCAGTTCTTC CASSVDGFNEQFF
TRBJ2-1 TRBV13 NA NA TGTGCCAGCAGCCCGCGACAAACCTCCTACAATGAGCAGTTCTTC CASSPRQTSYNEQFF
TRBJ2-4 TRBV7-9 NA NA TGTGCCAGCAGCTTAGGAGGGGTTGGCAGGGAGAACATTCAGTACTTC CASSLGGVGRENIQYF
TRBJ2-3 TRBV29-1 NA TRBD1 TGCAGCGTTGAAGAGACAGGGGCGCCAGATACGCAGTATTTT CSVEETGAPDTQYF
TRBJ1-2 TRBV27 NA TRBD1 TGTGCCAGCAGTTTAGGCCAGGGGGGTGGCTACACCTTC CASSLGQGGGYTF
TRBJ2-7 TRBV4-1 NA NA TGCGCCAGCAGCCCGCTCCCCGACGGTACCTACGAGCAGTACTTC CASSPLPDGTYEQYF
TRBJ2-3 TRBV3-1 NA NA TGTGCCAGCAGCCAGACGACTGGGCAGGGGCCCACAGATACGCAGTATTTT CASSQTTGQGPTDTQYF
TRBJ2-3 TRBV19 NA TRBD2 TGTGCCAGTAGCACTAGCGGGGATGGAACAGATACGCAGTATTTT CASSTSGDGTDTQYF
TRBJ2-7 TRBV7-9 NA NA TGTGCCAGCAGCTTAGGCAACAGGTTCGATGAGCAGTACTTC CASSLGNRFDEQYF
TRBJ2-2 TRBV29-1 once NA TGCAGCGTTGAGGGCGCGGGACGGTACACCGGGGAGCTGTTTTTT CSVEGAGRYTGELFF
TRBJ1-2 TRBV28 once TRBD1 TGTGCCAGCAGTGGGGACAGGGGTTCCCACTATGGCTACACCTTC CASSGDRGSHYGYTF
TRBJ1-2 TRBV7-9 NA NA TGTGCCAGCAGTCATCCCATCGAGGCCAACTATGGCTACACCTTC CASSHPIEANYGYTF
TRBJ2-1 TRBV4-3 NA TRBD2 TGCGCCAGCAGCTTCACTAGCGGGGGGGCCAGAGGGCAGTTCTTC CASSFTSGGARGQFF
TRBJ2-1 TRBV29-1 NA NA TGCAGCGTTTATTCCAATGAGCAGTTCTTC CSVYSNEQFF
TRBJ1-3 TRBV28 NA NA TGTGCCAGCAGTTTAGGAAACACCATATATTTT CASSLGNTIYF
TRBJ1-2 TRBV7-6 NA TRBD1 TGTGCCAGCAGCCCGGGGTCAGGGGGCGTGGGTGGCTACACCTTC CASSPGSGGVGGYTF
TRBJ1-1 TRBV28 NA NA TGTGCCAGCAGTTTAACGGGGGGGGTGAACACTGAAGCTTTCTTT CASSLTGGVNTEAFF
TRBJ2-5 TRBV5-8 NA TRBD1 TGTGCCAGCAGCCCCGGGTCGACGGGACAGGCGAACTTC CASSPGSTGQANF
TRBJ2-5 TRBV7-2 NA TRBD2 TGTGCCAGCAGCCCGCTAGCGGGGGGATGGGAGACCCAGTACTTC CASSPLAGGWETQYF
TRBJ2-1 TRBV28 NA NA TGTGCCAGCAGTCCCAACGTAGACAATGAGCAGTTCTTC CASSPNVDNEQFF
TRBJ1-1 TRBV19 once NA TGTGCCAGTCTGAGACAGTCGAACACTGAAGCTTTCTTT CASLRQSNTEAFF
TRBJ2-7 TRBV6-5 once TRBD2 TGTGCCAGCAGTGAGGGACTAGCGGTACACGAGCAGTACTTC CASSEGLAVHEQYF
TRBJ1-1 TRBV12-3/TRBV12-4 NA NA TGTGCCAGCAGTTTGGCAAGGAACACTGAAGCTTTCTTT CASSLARNTEAFF
TRBJ2-5 TRBV4-1 NA TRBD2 TGCGCCAGCAGCCAAGGGACTAGCGGGGGGTTGCTGCGAGAGACCCAGTACTTC CASSQGTSGGLLRETQYF
TRBJ1-5 TRBV7-9 NA TRBD1 TGTGCCAGCAGCTTAGTAGGACAGGCGAGCAATCAGCCCCAGCATTTT CASSLVGQASNQPQHF
TRBJ2-7 TRBV11-2 NA NA TGTGCCAGCAGCTTCGGCGGTTACGAGCAGTACTTC CASSFGGYEQYF
TRBJ2-3 TRBV12-2 NA NA TGTGCAAGTCGCTTATGGGCGGGGGCCACAGATACGCAGTATTTT CASRLWAGATDTQYF
TRBJ2-3 TRBV7-9 NA TRBD2 TGTGCCAGCACCCTAACTAGCGGGGGAGATACGCAGTATTTT CASTLTSGGDTQYF
TRBJ1-2 TRBV4-3 NA NA TGCGCCAGCAGCCAAGATCACGAAGGCTATGGCTACACCTTC CASSQDHEGYGYTF
TRBJ2-3 TRBV6-2/TRBV6-3 NA TRBD2 TGTGCCAGCAGTTACGGGGGACTAGCTACAGATACGCAGTATTTT CASSYGGLATDTQYF
TRBJ2-7 TRBV27 NA NA TGTGCCAGCAGTTTAGGGGGGGAGCAGTACTTC CASSLGGEQYF
TRBJ2-1 TRBV9 NA TRBD2 TGTGCCAGCAGCGTAGGGAGCGGGGGTCTCAATGAGCAGTTCTTC CASSVGSGGLNEQFF
TRBJ2-7 TRBV28 NA NA TGTGCCAGCAGTTTATTTCCAGAGGGAAGCGAGCAGTACTTC CASSLFPEGSEQYF
TRBJ2-1 TRBV7-9 NA NA TGTGCCAGCAGCCCTTATAAGGGGGAAAATGAGCAGTTCTTC CASSPYKGENEQFF
TRBJ2-3 TRBV20-1 NA TRBD2 TGCAGTGCTAGATGGGTAGCGGGGGGAAGCACAGATACGCAGTATTTT CSARWVAGGSTDTQYF
TRBJ2-6 TRBV7-9 NA NA TGTGCCAGCAGCCAACTTGACCCTGGGGCCAACGTCCTGACTTTC CASSQLDPGANVLTF